The sequence of this T cell receptor (beta chain) was determined in a study of T cell responses to AZD1222 COVID-19 vaccine (dated by TCRdb to about 2021). Background for the entire study: A total of about 250 trial participants underwent TCR sequencing, of whom about 200 had received two doses of AZD1222 and about 25 had received two doses of the MenACWY control vaccine. Trial participants were enrolled into age subgroups of 18-55, 56-69 and 70-plus years, which contained around 140, 26 and 57 TCR-sequenced participants, respectively. General findings and caveats noted by the study authors: Nearly half of unique spike-specific TCRs reportedly recognized epitopes outside regions mutated in the B.1.351 and B.1.1.7 variants. Conclusions about previously exposed vaccinees are limited, since just a handful of AZD1222 recipients were seropositive for SARS-CoV-2 at baseline. In the small 56-69-year group, the increase in depth fell short of significance, most likely because of low power. Vaccine-associated CD4 TCRs spanned the whole spike protein, with dominant responses in regions 160-218 and 743-854. After two AZD1222 doses, both the breadth and the depth of spike-specific TCRs were significantly higher than at day 0 and than in MenACWY recipients. Most participants were white British and females outnumbered males, and the authors suggested that clonal diversity may have been underestimated. Because no day 14 peak-response samples were available, repertoires were characterized only after the peak T cell response.

Turning to this clone: Its target antigen remains unknown. Base quality data are lacking; no much larger clone is found one base away.

Taken from cysteine to phenylalanine, the CDR3 has 12 residues. Only the CDR3 region is kept as DNA, spanning 36 bases read in frame from base 1. The V end loses 5 bases and the J end loses 5 bases, and a stretch of 6 bases separates them. The CDR3 regions of human TCRbeta chains were analyzed by immunosequencing. The authors processed their data as follows. TCRs in the repertoires were compared against a reference library of SARS-CoV-2-specific TCRs that had been generated with the MIRA antigen-specificity platform. Breadth was defined as the fraction of unique TCRs that were SARS-CoV-2-associated, and depth was defined as the fraction of total T cells that were SARS-CoV-2-associated. Using the MIRA data, each spike-specific TCR was mapped to the spike region that the TCR reacts to and placed in a CD4 or CD8 class. Log10-transformed breadth and depth values were compared by one-way ANOVA with Sidak's multiple comparisons tests. Drawn from immuneACCESS, this table holds only the in-frame rearrangements with V and J called that TCRdb kept. Clones are partly lost; checked studies trace under half to an unresolved V gene and leave the rest unexplained. Clone size and the V and J calls come from that table; the DNA yielded D and trimming. Across this sample there are 65,000 to 95,000 clones, with about 90% seen only once. The ten top clones hold approximately 6.6% of the sample.

The label giving this sample's time point can be read as: baseline before first vaccination. In light of the paper, this sample's treatment or condition label describes: meningococcal conjugate vaccine given as trial control. Vaccinee samples were obtained from the UK trials COV001 and COV002, which included a single-blind randomized controlled phase 2/3 trial of AZD1222 (ChAdOx1 nCoV-19) in healthy adults. For TCRbeta chain sequencing, PBMC samples were collected from trial participants at day 0 and at day 28 after the second dose. The chain links TRBV12-3 or TRBV12-4 with TRBJ2-2; the D gene assignment is ambiguous. Sequencing used peripheral blood, obtained on day 0 of MenACWY control vaccination. This TCR derives from an adult in good health. The DNA sequence is TGTGCCAGCAGTCCCTTTACCGGGGAGCTGTTTTTT. Its protein is CASSPFTGELFF.